The clone carrying this T cell receptor beta chain was picked up one time. Its cognate antigen is unknown. These data are taken from a study of shared clonotypes between healthy human individuals. General study points: Generally, naive subsets came out with larger estimated richness than memory subsets.

As handled by the study authors: There were no quality scores in the junction-only immunoSEQ sequences, so filtering differed. The protocol was immunoSEQ multiplex PCR, while the TCRdb copy is restricted to in-frame clones and leaves out a portion. That table supplies the V and J calls and clone size; D and trimming were determined from the DNA. Of some 790,000 clones detected, 55% to 80% appear once; the ten largest clones hold under 2%. This CDR3 has 14 amino acids. Per germline, CDR1 SGHRS and CDR2 YFSETQ. J gave up 2 bases and V 4 bases, and 3 bases lay outside the gene matches. Source material: memory CD4+ T cells sorted from blood. Indicated subset: CD45RA-negative fraction. The clonotype originates from a woman aged 25 to 39 in good health. The chain is built from TRBV5-1 and TRBJ2-5, with 9 bases matching TRBD2. The CDR3 coding sequence is TGCGCCAGCAGCAGGGCGGGAGGGCAAGAGACCCAGTACTTC. Residues: CASSRAGGQETQYF.